This paragraph covers one T cell receptor beta chain sequence. In the source study's methods: It was from reference gene primer amplification that nucleated cell counts were estimated. Some clones are missing from TCRdb's copy, which holds only in-frame ones; the method was immunoSEQ multiplex PCR. V, J and clone size are taken as reported in that table, and D and trimming were inferred from the DNA itself. The sample has 60,000 to 80,000 clones, roughly 83% seen once; the top ten hold 7.5% to 10%. This CDR3 contains 17 residues. The V and J ends lost 4 bases and 6 bases respectively, with 22 bases between them. Germline V gene lookup returns CDR1 SEHNR and CDR2 FQNEAQ (reference sequence). The sample comes from a study of blood T cell repertoires in COVID-19. Background on the study: Samples came from the United States, Italy and Spain, spanning acute and convalescent COVID-19. The analysed material was cDNA or gDNA that came from T cells, B-cell-depleted T cells, or PBMCs.

This sequence originates from a man aged 45-60 years with active COVID-19. The material sequenced was peripheral blood. V and J are TRBV7-9 and TRBJ2-1; TRBD1 might be the D (6 bases). In DNA form, the CDR3 reads TGTGCCAGCAGCTCCAACATATATAGACAGGAGACCAATGAGCAGTTCTTC. As protein: CASSSNIYRQETNEQFF.